What follows are 4 T cell receptor beta chains derived from one specimen sequenced in a study of ipilimumab plus nivolumab after autologous stem cell transplantation. TCRdb's copy holds only in-frame clones and misses some; the assay was immunoSEQ multiplex PCR. The repertoire holds about 9,200 clones, with nearly 70% as singletons. The sequenced sample was PBMCs, obtained in a trial of ipilimumab plus nivolumab as post-transplant consolidation. The receptors shown here come from a female donor with multiple myeloma.

This sequence joins TRBV5-1 and TRBJ2-2; TRBD2 matches at 7 bases. After removal of 3 bases from V and 0 bases from J, the junction contained 5 bases not matched to a gene. The CDR3 covers 16 residues. The germline CDR1 and CDR2 sequences are SGHRS and YFSETQ. DNA of the CDR3: TGCGCCAGCAGCTCGACTAGCTCCGCGAACACCGGGGAGCTGTTTTTT. Residues: CASSSTSSANTGELFF.

The CDR3: CSASLLEKLFF. CDR3 coding DNA: TGCAGTGCTAGTCTTTTGGAAAAACTGTTTTTT. J is TRBJ1-4 and V is TRBV20-1; D ambiguous. V lost 3 bases and J lost 8, with 7 bases in between. Germline V gene data show CDR1 as DFQATT and CDR2 as SNEGSKA (reference sequence). The CDR3 sequence is 11 residues long.

The chain combines TRBV7-2 with TRBJ2-7, with 11 bases lining up with TRBD2. CDR1 and CDR2 (germline): SGHTA, FQGNSA. CDR3 length: 17 residues. After removal of 3 bases from V and 2 bases from J, the junction contained 9 bases not matched to a gene. CDR3 coding DNA: TGTGCCAGCAGCTTGGGGCCGGGACTAGCGGATCCCTACGAGCAGTACTTC. The encoded protein is CASSLGPGLADPYEQYF.

J is TRBJ1-1 and V is TRBV11-3; D possibly corresponds to TRBD1 (5 bases). Germline lookup yields CDR1 SGHNT and CDR2 YENEEA. Trimming left V 4 bases short and J 4 bases short, with 19 bases between. CDR3 length: 16 amino acids. The CDR3 coding sequence is TGTGCCAGCAGCTCACACGGGGCCTTTACGAGCACTGAAGCTTTCTTT. This gives the protein CASSSHGAFTSTEAFF.